Sequencing of this TCR beta chain was carried out in a study of vaccination and CD4 T cells after COVID-19. Study at large: Two doses of either BNT162b2 or mRNA-1273 vaccine went to participants. Regarding the study as a whole: Median SARS-CoV-2-reactive clonotype numbers went up from approximately 23 to 38, but not significantly.

Losses at the gene ends were 7 bases for V and 1 base for J; bases not matched to a gene: 8. The germline CDR1 and CDR2 sequences are MDHEN and SYDVKM. CDR3 size: 15 residues. As concerns this clonotype: Its antigen is unidentified.

TCRdb used MiXCR to reprocess the PCR reads, holding one entry per CDR3 protein. The table includes 25,000 to 35,000 distinct CDR3 sequences, almost 50% detected once. Time point indicated: late sampling 161 to 241 days after vaccination in a few convalescent patients. This chain uses TRBV28 with TRBJ1-2, with 8 bases lining up with TRBD1. This TCR was recovered from a human donor who had recovered from COVID-19. The sequenced sample was CD4+ T cells from blood, obtained about 7 months after SARS-CoV-2 vaccination. For the CDR3, the DNA is TGTGCCAGCAAACTCGGCGGACAGGGTAACTATGGCTACACCTTC. It specifies CASKLGGQGNYGYTF.